This passage covers 29 T cell receptor beta chains from one sample sequenced in a study of T cells in Graves' hyperthyroidism and ophthalmopathy. Amplified TCR beta CDR3 regions derived from RNA transcripts. HTBI primers were used for first-round RT-PCR of the TCR CDR3. TCRdb fed the multiplex PCR reads into MiXCR, producing one record per CDR3 protein. The table has approximately 600,000 distinct CDR3 sequences, under 20% seen once; the top ten hold 3.8%. Source material: blood. These receptors came from a woman aged 25 to 39 with Graves' hyperthyroidism.

This clonotype was detected ten times or more. V usage is TRBV6-1 and J usage is TRBJ1-5; 7 nucleotides line up with TRBD1. With 5 bases clipped from V and 5 bases from J, the junction kept 3 bases outside the gene matches. Germline CDR1 is MNHNS and CDR2 is SASEGT. The CDR3 loop spans 13 amino acids. The CDR3 DNA reads TGTGCCAGCAGTACCGACAGGGATCAGCCCCAGCATTTT. This sequence encodes CASSTDRDQPQHF.

This clonotype came up many times. The chain joins TRBV20-1 to TRBJ2-7; 7 positions agree with TRBD1. The CDR3 runs to 14 residues. The junction had 12 bases not matched to a gene; V was cut back by 5 bases and J by 5 bases. The V gene's germline CDR1 is DFQATT and CDR2 SNEGSKA (reference sequence). The CDR3 spells CSAYLPGQWNEQYF. Here the CDR3 DNA reads TGCAGTGCTTACCTTCCGGGACAGTGGAACGAGCAGTACTTC.

This clonotype was counted only a few times. The chain joins TRBV9 to TRBJ1-1; TRBD1 agrees at 9 bases. CDR1 and CDR2 from the germline V gene are SGDLS and YYNGEE. The J segment lost 2 bases and the V segment lost 4 bases, leaving 12 bases of the junction unmatched. The CDR3 totals 17 residues. CDR3 residues: CASSPPGQGVGNTEAFF. The DNA of the CDR3 is TGTGCCAGCAGCCCACCGGGACAGGGTGTTGGAAACACTGAAGCTTTCTTT.

This clonotype was seen many times. J is TRBJ1-5 and V is TRBV30; no definite D call. From germline, CDR1 is GTSNPN and CDR2 SVGIG (reference sequence). V was trimmed by 1 base and J by 4 bases, leaving 5 bases between them. The CDR3 is 12 amino acids. The CDR3 loop is CAWSDVNQPQHF. CDR3 in DNA: TGTGCCTGGAGTGACGTAAATCAGCCCCAGCATTTT. The full variable domain, with the rest looked up from reference TRBV30 and TRBJ1-5, is SQTIHQWPATLVQPVGSPLSLECTVEGTSNPNLYWYRQAAGRGLQLLFYSVGIGQISSEVPQNLSASRPQDRQFILSSKKLLLSDSGFYLCAWSDVNQPQHFGDGTRLSIL.

Points on this clonotype: A junction end diverges from the germline sequence, so it may reflect a read error. In nucleotides, the CDR3 is TGTGCCAACAGTGACGGGGAAGGTGGTGATACGCAGTATTTT. Translated: CANSDGEGGDTQYF. The rearrangement uses TRBV10-3 and TRBJ2-3; possible D gene TRBD2, 5 bases. Germline CDR1 ENHRY, CDR2 SYGVKD. The CDR3 consists of 14 residues.

There are many counts of this clonotype. The V and J genes are TRBV24-1 and TRBJ2-5; D ambiguous. Looked up from germline, CDR1 is KGHDR and CDR2 is SFDVKD. The CDR3 consists of 14 residues. V dropped 7 bases and J dropped 3 bases, with 14 bases sitting between them. The CDR3 sequence: CATRRSLDEETQYF. The CDR3 region has the DNA TGTGCCACCAGGCGGAGCCTAGACGAAGAGACCCAGTACTTC.

The V gene is TRBV29-1, the J gene TRBJ2-1; 13 bases fit TRBD2. In germline, CDR1 is SQVTM, CDR2 ANQGSEA. The CDR3 length is 15 residues. The V gene end was trimmed by 5 bases and the J gene end by 8 bases; junction bases not matched to a gene: 9. Here the CDR3 reads CSVPSGTSGMYEQFF. CDR3 DNA: TGCAGCGTTCCCTCCGGGACTAGCGGGATGTATGAGCAGTTCTTC.

This clonotype has only a few counts. The gene calls are TRBV20-1 and TRBJ2-1, with 8 positions matching TRBD1. Looked up from germline, CDR1 is DFQATT and CDR2 is SNEGSKA (reference sequence). V trimming: 5 bases; J trimming: 3 bases; junction bases outside the gene matches: 9. CDR3 length: 15 amino acids. The CDR3 nucleotides are TGCAGTGCTGTGGACAGGGAAGGTGACTACAATGAGCAGTTCTTC. Residues: CSAVDREGDYNEQFF.

This clonotype has just a few counts. In nucleotides, the CDR3 is TGTGCCAGCAGCTCTGGACTTATTCGGGGCAATGAGCAGTTCTTC. Translation: CASSSGLIRGNEQFF. The J gene is TRBJ2-1, the V gene TRBV5-5, with D perhaps TRBD2 (5 bases). Trimming pared 3 bases from V and 6 bases from J, leaving 16 bases between. CDR1 is SGHKS, CDR2 YYEKEE, per germline (reference sequence). This CDR3 spans 15 amino acids.

V and J are TRBV5-5 and TRBJ2-7, with 9 bases identical to TRBD1. Trimming took 4 bases from V and 3 from J; bases not matched to a gene: 5. From germline, CDR1 is SGHKS and CDR2 YYEKEE (reference sequence). The CDR3 has 14 residues. The CDR3 here is CASSTDRGDYEQYF. The CDR3 region has the DNA TGTGCCAGCAGCACGGACAGGGGAGACTACGAGCAGTACTTC.

This clonotype was seen many times. The chain carries TRBV11-3 and TRBJ2-5; the match to TRBD2 covers 11 bases. The trim removed 5 bases at V and 2 bases at J, leaving 7 bases unmatched. This CDR3 has 16 amino acids. Germline assignment: CDR1 SGHNT and CDR2 YENEEA. The CDR3 bases are TGTGCCAGCAGCGCCCGACTAGCGGGGATTCAAGAGACCCAGTACTTC. Encoded protein: CASSARLAGIQETQYF.

The chain employs TRBV7-9 and TRBJ2-7; perhaps TRBD2 as D (6 bases). The V gene lost 4 bases and the J gene lost 0 bases, with 16 bases spanning the gap. There are 16 residues in the CDR3. CDR1 is SEHNR and CDR2 is FQNEAQ in the germline V gene (reference sequence). The CDR3 reads CASSSSLGLSSYEQYF. The CDR3 bases are TGTGCCAGCAGCTCATCCCTAGGACTAAGCTCCTACGAGCAGTACTTC.

In this sample, this clonotype turned up a few times. The chain has TRBV20-1 and TRBJ2-7, with 10 bases identical to TRBD1. The CDR3 is 16 residues long. Trimming took 3 bases from V and 4 from J; bases not matched to a gene: 12. Germline V gene sequence: CDR1 DFQATT, CDR2 SNEGSKA (reference sequence). CDR3 bases: TGCAGTGCTAGGGGGGCCGGAGACAGGGGGCAATACGAGCAGTACTTC. It translates to CSARGAGDRGQYEQYF.

The chain carries TRBV27 and TRBJ2-7; 9 positions agree with TRBD2. Germline lookup yields CDR1 MNHEY and CDR2 SMNVEV (reference sequence). This CDR3 has 17 amino acids. The ends lost 5 bases at V and 4 bases at J; junction bases unmatched: 15. CDR3 coding DNA: TGTGCCAGCAGTCCCCCGGGGACGTTAGCGGGAGTTTACGAGCAGTACTTC. This translates into CASSPPGTLAGVYEQYF.

In its sample, this clonotype was seen many times. The chain joins TRBV7-3 to TRBJ2-1, with D perhaps TRBD1 (6 bases). The germline V gene has CDR1 SGHTA and CDR2 FQGTGA. The CDR3 is made up of 14 amino acids. Between the trimmed V and J ends, which lost 5 bases and 4 bases, there was a span of 12 bases. The CDR3: CASSHLDRYNEQFF. CDR3 nucleotides: TGTGCCAGCAGCCATTTGGACAGATACAATGAGCAGTTCTTC.

This clonotype was counted ten times or more. This chain uses TRBV12-3 or TRBV12-4 with TRBJ1-4; D not certain. The CDR3 extends over 12 amino acids. Between the trimmed V and J ends, which lost 6 bases and 7 bases, there was a span of 9 bases. The CDR3 here is CASSPLGEKLFF. The CDR3 bases are TGTGCCAGCAGCCCTTTGGGTGAAAAACTGTTTTTT.

This clonotype has at least ten counts. J is TRBJ2-1 and V is TRBV19; the D is unclear. The CDR3 totals 14 residues. Germline CDR1 reads LNHDA; CDR2 reads SQIVND (reference sequence). The V end was cut by 2 bases, the J end by 3 bases, with 8 bases between. This chain's CDR3 is CASSIRVDYNEQFF. CDR3 nucleotides: TGTGCCAGTAGTATAAGGGTGGACTACAATGAGCAGTTCTTC.

The gene calls are TRBV7-6 and TRBJ1-1, with 8 bases aligning to TRBD1. Trimming removed 5 bases from V and 4 bases from J; junction bases left unmatched: 6. Germline V CDR1 and CDR2: SGHVS, FNYEAQ. The length of the CDR3 is 14 residues. The CDR3 DNA sequence: TGTGCCAGCAGCACATCACAGGGGGTCACTGAAGCTTTCTTT. Translating it yields CASSTSQGVTEAFF. The full variable domain, its missing parts supplied by reference TRBV7-6 and TRBJ1-1, is GAGVSQSPRYKVTKRGQDVALRCDPISGHVSLYWYRQALGQGPEFLTYFNYEAQQDKSGLPNDRFSAERPEGSISTLTIQRTEQRDSAMYRCASSTSQGVTEAFFGQGTRLTVV.

This clonotype showed up many times. The V gene is TRBV27, the J gene TRBJ2-7; D is possibly TRBD2 (6 bases). Trimming pared 4 bases from V and 4 bases from J, leaving 14 bases between. Germline values: CDR1 MNHEY, CDR2 SMNVEV (reference sequence). The CDR3 spans 14 residues. The CDR3 DNA reads as TGTGCCAGCAGTTCGGCTAGCGCCTCGTACGAGCAGTACTTC. It specifies CASSSASASYEQYF.

This clonotype was seen ten or more times. DNA of the CDR3: TGTGCCAGCAGTCCAAGCGGGGGGAAGTTCACAGATACGCAGTATTTT. Translation gives CASSPSGGKFTDTQYF. The chain joins TRBV28 to TRBJ2-3; 9 positions match TRBD2. Germline CDR1 is MDHEN and CDR2 is SYDVKM. The CDR3 loop spans 16 amino acids. V dropped 5 bases and J dropped 2; count of bases not matched to a gene: 8.

This clonotype was counted ten times or more. The chain employs TRBV27 and TRBJ1-5; tentative D call: TRBD1 (5 bases). Between the trimmed V and J ends, which lost 8 bases and 6 bases, there was a span of 17 bases. Germline assignment: CDR1 MNHEY and CDR2 SMNVEV (reference sequence). The CDR3 is 14 residues long. The CDR3 DNA sequence: TGTGCCAGCTCCCCGGGGCGAATTGGTCAGCCCCAGCATTTT. This encodes CASSPGRIGQPQHF.

CDR3 DNA sequence: TGTGCCAGCAGCCAAGATTGGGCGCAGGGTGAGCAGTTCTTC. Translated: CASSQDWAQGEQFF. The chain carries TRBV14 and TRBJ2-1, with D perhaps matching TRBD1 (5 bases). Deletions cut 0 bases from V and 9 bases from J, with 12 bases between. The CDR3 extends over 14 amino acids. CDR1 SGHDN and CDR2 FVKESK come from the germline V gene.

This clonotype was found many times. This chain connects TRBV27 to TRBJ2-1; 9 bases fit TRBD2. The trim removed 3 bases at V and 6 bases at J, leaving 3 bases unmatched. This CDR3 contains 14 residues. The germline V gene encodes CDR1 MNHEY and CDR2 SMNVEV (reference sequence). The CDR3 nucleotides read TGTGCCAGCAGTTTCGGCGGGAGGGCCAATGAGCAGTTCTTC. Protein sequence: CASSFGGRANEQFF.

J is TRBJ2-4 and V is TRBV18; TRBD1 agrees at 12 bases. The germline gives CDR1 KGHSH, CDR2 LQKENI. Trimming cost V 3 bases and J 7 bases; bases outside gene matches: 16. The CDR3 has 19 residues. The CDR3 DNA sequence: TGTGCCAGCTCACCGACCTCCGGGACAGGGGGCTCCAGTCTTAACATTCAGTACTTC. Its translation is CASSPTSGTGGSSLNIQYF.

The chain recombines TRBV6-4 with TRBJ2-3, with TRBD1 matching 7 bases. The CDR3 loop spans 15 amino acids. The J segment lost 2 bases and the V segment lost 6 bases, leaving 8 bases of the junction unmatched. Germline V lookup: CDR1 MRHNA, CDR2 SNTAGT. The CDR3 here is CASRAGTAVTDTQYF. CDR3 DNA sequence: TGTGCCAGCAGAGCCGGGACAGCGGTCACAGATACGCAGTATTTT.

This clonotype has only a few counts. The genes are TRBV29-1 and TRBJ2-1; D is perhaps TRBD1 (5 bases). V was cut by 0 bases and J by 10 bases, with 10 bases left in between. CDR3 length equals 12 residues. Germline V CDR1 and CDR2: SQVTM, ANQGSEA. The CDR3 bases are TGCAGCGTTGAAGACAACAGGAGAGAGCAGTTCTTC. It translates to CSVEDNRREQFF.

This clonotype showed up many times. J is TRBJ1-1 and V is TRBV2; D gene unclear. Germline CDR1 reads SNHLY; CDR2 reads FYNNEI. This CDR3 contains 13 residues. V was clipped by 3 bases and J by 1 base, with 6 bases between them. CDR3 bases: TGTGCCAGCAGTGATAACAAGAACACTGAAGCTTTCTTT. This codes for CASSDNKNTEAFF.

This clonotype was observed at least ten times. The chain links TRBV11-2 to TRBJ1-1, with a weak D call TRBD1 (5 bases). V lost 5 bases to trimming and J lost 6 bases, with 16 bases between them. The germline CDR1 and CDR2 sequences are SGHAT and FQNNGV. This CDR3 spans 14 amino acids. The CDR3 DNA follows: TGTGCCAGCAGCACTCTTCAGGGAACGGCTGAAGCTTTCTTT. Amino acids: CASSTLQGTAEAFF.

In this sample, this clonotype turned up a few times. The chain joins TRBV6-1 to TRBJ2-1, with TRBD1 matching 7 bases. CDR1 is MNHNS, CDR2 SASEGT, per germline. The CDR3 runs 14 residues. J lost 5 bases, V lost 8 bases, and 9 bases had no gene match. The CDR3, as DNA: TGTGCCAGCGGTAAGGCAGGGGGAAACAATGAGCAGTTCTTC. This encodes CASGKAGGNNEQFF.